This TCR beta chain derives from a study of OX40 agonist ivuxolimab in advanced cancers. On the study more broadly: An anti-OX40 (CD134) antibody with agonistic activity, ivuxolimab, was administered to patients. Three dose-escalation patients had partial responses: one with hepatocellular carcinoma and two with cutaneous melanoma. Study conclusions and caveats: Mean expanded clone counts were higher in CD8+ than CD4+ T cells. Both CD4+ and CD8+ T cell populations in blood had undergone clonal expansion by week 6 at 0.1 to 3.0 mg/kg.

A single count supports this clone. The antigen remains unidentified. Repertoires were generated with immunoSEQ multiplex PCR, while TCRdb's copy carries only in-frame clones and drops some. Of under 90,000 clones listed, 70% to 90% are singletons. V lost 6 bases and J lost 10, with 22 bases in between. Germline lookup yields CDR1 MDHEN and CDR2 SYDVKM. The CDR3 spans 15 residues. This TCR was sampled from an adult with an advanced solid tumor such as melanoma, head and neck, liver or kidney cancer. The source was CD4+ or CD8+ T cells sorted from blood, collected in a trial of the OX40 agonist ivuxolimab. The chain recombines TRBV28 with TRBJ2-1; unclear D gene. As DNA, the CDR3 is TGTGCCAGCAGCTTTATTCAAGGGAAAGTGCGAGAGCAGTTCTTC. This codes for CASSFIQGKVREQFF. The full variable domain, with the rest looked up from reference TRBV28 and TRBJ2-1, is DVKVTQSSRYLVKRTGEKVFLECVQDMDHENMFWYRQDPGLGLRLIYFSYDVKMKEKGDIPEGYSVSREKKERFSLILESASTNQTSMYLCASSFIQGKVREQFFGPGTRLTVL.